This T cell receptor (beta chain) comes out of a study of blood T cell repertoires in COVID-19. Turning to the study itself: Material from acute and convalescent COVID-19 was sourced from the United States, Italy and Spain.

The CDR3 consists of 13 residues. CDR1 and CDR2 from the germline V gene are SGHTA and FQGTGA. V lost 5 bases to trimming and J lost 5 bases, with 12 bases between them. Authors' methods: For nucleated cells, counts were estimated from reference gene primer amplification. Sequencing was performed with immunoSEQ multiplex PCR; in TCRdb, only in-frame clones are kept and a portion is missing. Clone size and the V and J calls come from that table; the DNA yielded D and trimming. This sample has approximately 210,000 clones, with about 88% found just once. The sequencing sample was made of peripheral blood. The chain combines TRBV7-3 with TRBJ1-1; TRBD1 might be the D (5 bases). This receptor was taken from a woman in her thirties or forties who had recovered from COVID-19. In DNA form, the CDR3 reads TGTGCCAGCAGCCCGGGAGGGGTGACTGAAGCTTTCTTT. Translated: CASSPGGVTEAFF.